This T cell receptor (beta chain) was documented in a study of PD-1 blockade in classical Hodgkin lymphoma. Study-wide results and limits: Diversity in CD4+ TCRs, unlike that measured in CD8+ TCRs, had risen significantly by C4D1.

The sample holds a few counts of this clone. Its target is unknown. The patients all showed relapse after autologous stem cell transplantation, while their brentuximab vedotin exposure varied. The table came from immunoSEQ multiplex PCR; TCRdb's copy has only in-frame clones and leaves some out. The repertoire holds some 21,000 clones, with approximately 71% as singletons. Germline-derived CDR1 and CDR2 are SGHRS and YFSETQ. Losses at the gene ends were 1 base for V and 5 bases for J; bases not matched to a gene: 3. The CDR3 totals 15 residues. The source of this sequence is a human donor with classical Hodgkin lymphoma. Specimen: peripheral blood mononuclear cells (PBMCs), collected at baseline. V gene TRBV5-1 combines with J gene TRBJ1-4; 9 positions agree with TRBD1. CDR3 residues: CASSLTGTGNEKLFF. In nucleotides, the CDR3 is TGCGCCAGCAGCTTGACCGGGACAGGGAATGAAAAACTGTTTTTT.